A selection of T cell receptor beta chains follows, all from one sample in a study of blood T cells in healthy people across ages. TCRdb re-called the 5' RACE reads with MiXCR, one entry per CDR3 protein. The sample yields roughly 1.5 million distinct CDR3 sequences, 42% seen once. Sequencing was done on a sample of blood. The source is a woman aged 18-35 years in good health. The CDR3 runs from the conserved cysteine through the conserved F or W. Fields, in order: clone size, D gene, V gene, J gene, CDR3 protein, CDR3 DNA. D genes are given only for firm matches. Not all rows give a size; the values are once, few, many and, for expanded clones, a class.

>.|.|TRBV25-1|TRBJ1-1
CASSELKGDVTEAFF
TGTGCCAGCAGTGAATTGAAGGGGGACGTCACTGAAGCTTTCTTT
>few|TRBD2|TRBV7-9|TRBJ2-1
CASSFASGSNEQFF
TGTGCCAGCAGTTTTGCTAGCGGGAGCAATGAGCAGTTCTTC
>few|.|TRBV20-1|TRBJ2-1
CSASLWRTVDEQFF
TGCAGTGCTAGCCTCTGGCGAACAGTGGATGAGCAGTTCTTC
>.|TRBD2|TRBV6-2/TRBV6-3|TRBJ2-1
CASRGTSGASKRNEQFF
TGTGCCAGCAGGGGGACTAGCGGGGCCTCCAAAAGGAATGAGCAGTTCTTC
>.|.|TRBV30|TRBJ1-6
CVWSKGYNSPLHF
TGTGTCTGGAGTAAAGGATATAATTCACCCCTCCACTTT
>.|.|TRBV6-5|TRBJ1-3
CGSSEGLGNTIYF
TGTGGATCGTCTGAGGGGCTCGGAAACACCATATATTTT
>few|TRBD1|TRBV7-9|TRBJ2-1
CASSFPGQGLDEQFF
TGTGCCAGCAGCTTCCCGGGACAGGGTCTCGATGAGCAGTTCTTC
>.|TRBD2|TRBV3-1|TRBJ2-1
CASSLQIPTSGVEQFF
TGTGCCAGCAGCCTCCAAATACCCACTAGCGGGGTTGAGCAGTTCTTC
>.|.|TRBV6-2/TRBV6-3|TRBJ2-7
CASSRRKVEGYEQYF
TGTGCCAGCAGTCGGAGGAAGGTCGAAGGATACGAGCAGTACTTC
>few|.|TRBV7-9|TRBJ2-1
CASSRRGLTGSLRYEQFF
TGTGCCAGCAGCCGTAGGGGGCTTACCGGGAGCCTAAGGTATGAGCAGTTCTTC
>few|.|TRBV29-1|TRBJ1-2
CSVVGTHYGYTF
TGCAGCGTTGTGGGGACACACTATGGCTACACCTTC
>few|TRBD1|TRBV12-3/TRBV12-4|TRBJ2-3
CASSKGQGGDTQYF
TGTGCCAGCAGCAAGGGACAGGGGGGGGATACGCAGTATTTT
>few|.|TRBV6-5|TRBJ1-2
CASREGQYGYTF
TGTGCCAGCAGGGAGGGTCAATATGGCTACACCTTC
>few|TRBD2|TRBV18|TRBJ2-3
CASSLGGLATDTQYF
TGTGCCAGCTCCCTTGGGGGACTAGCGACAGATACGCAGTATTTT
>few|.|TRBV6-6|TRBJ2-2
CASRAGQKNTGELFF
TGTGCCAGCAGAGCCGGACAGAAGAACACCGGGGAGCTGTTTTTT
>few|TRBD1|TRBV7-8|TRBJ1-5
CASSQTGIVYQPQHF
TGTGCCAGCAGCCAGACAGGGATAGTGTATCAGCCCCAGCATTTT
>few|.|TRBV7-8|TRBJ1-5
CASSSLLLSNQPQHF
TGTGCCAGCAGCTCCCTTTTACTTAGCAATCAGCCCCAGCATTTT
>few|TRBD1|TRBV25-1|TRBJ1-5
CASRGQGENQPQHF
TGTGCCAGCAGGGGACAGGGGGAAAATCAGCCCCAGCATTTT
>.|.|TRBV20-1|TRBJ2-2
CSARDSILTGELFF
TGCAGTGCTCGCGACAGTATCCTCACCGGGGAGCTGTTTTTT
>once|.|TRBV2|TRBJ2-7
CASTRLGFYEQYF
TGTGCCAGCACTAGACTGGGGTTCTACGAGCAGTACTTC
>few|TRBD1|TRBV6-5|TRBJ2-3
CASRQLTGVGTDTQYF
TGTGCCAGCAGACAATTGACAGGGGTAGGCACAGATACGCAGTATTTT
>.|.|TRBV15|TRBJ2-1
CATSRDRWGDEQFF
TGTGCCACCAGCAGAGATAGGTGGGGAGATGAGCAGTTCTTC
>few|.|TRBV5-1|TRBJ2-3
CASSRNQGAGDTQYF
TGCGCCAGCAGCAGAAACCAGGGCGCCGGAGATACGCAGTATTTT
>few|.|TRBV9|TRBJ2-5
CASSVGGGVGQETQYF
TGTGCCAGCAGCGTAGGTGGCGGGGTGGGCCAAGAGACCCAGTACTTC
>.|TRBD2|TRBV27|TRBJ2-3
CASSPLDSGSFFTDTQYF
TGTGCCAGCAGCCCCTTAGATAGCGGGTCGTTCTTCACAGATACGCAGTATTTT
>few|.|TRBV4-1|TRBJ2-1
CASSQEGGTTYNEQFF
TGCGCCAGCAGCCAGGAAGGAGGAACTACCTACAATGAGCAGTTCTTC
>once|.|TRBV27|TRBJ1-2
CASSPIGVDYGYTF
TGTGCCAGCAGTCCAATAGGGGTAGACTATGGCTACACCTTC
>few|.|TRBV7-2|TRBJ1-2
CASSLVGGEGYTF
TGTGCCAGCAGCTTAGTTGGGGGGGAAGGCTACACCTTC
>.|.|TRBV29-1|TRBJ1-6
CSVERRGLYDSPLHF
TGCAGCGTTGAACGTAGAGGGCTCTATGATTCACCCCTCCACTTT
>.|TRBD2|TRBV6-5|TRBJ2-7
CASSHDSGRRYEQYF
TGTGCCAGCAGTCACGATAGCGGGAGACGTTACGAGCAGTACTTC
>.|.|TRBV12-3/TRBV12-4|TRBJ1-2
CASSQDQSYGYTF
TGTGCCAGCAGTCAGGACCAGTCCTATGGCTACACCTTC
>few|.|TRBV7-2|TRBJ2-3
CASSLVWTSSADTQYF
TGTGCCAGCAGCTTAGTCTGGACGAGTAGCGCGGATACGCAGTATTTT
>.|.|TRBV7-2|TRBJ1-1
CASSLGAISGAFF
TGTGCCAGCAGCTTAGGGGCGATTTCAGGAGCTTTCTTT
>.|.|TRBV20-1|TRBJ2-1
CSARAVWRSSYNEQFF
TGCAGTGCTAGAGCGGTTTGGCGAAGCTCCTACAATGAGCAGTTCTTC
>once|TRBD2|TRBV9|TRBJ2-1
CASSDTGLAGYNEQFF
TGTGCCAGCAGCGACACCGGACTAGCGGGATACAATGAGCAGTTCTTC
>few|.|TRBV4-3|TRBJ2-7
CASSRRHTPEYEQYF
TGCGCCAGCAGCCGGAGACACACCCCGGAGTACGAGCAGTACTTC
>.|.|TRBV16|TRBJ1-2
CASSPYWEASNGYTF
TGTGCCAGCAGCCCTTACTGGGAGGCATCTAACGGCTACACCTTC
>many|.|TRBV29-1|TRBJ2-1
CSEIRSSYNEQFF
TGCAGCGAAATCAGGAGCTCCTACAATGAGCAGTTCTTC
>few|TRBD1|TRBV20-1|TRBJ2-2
CSARDSRTGSTGELFF
TGCAGTGCTAGGGACTCGAGGACAGGGAGCACCGGGGAGCTGTTTTTT
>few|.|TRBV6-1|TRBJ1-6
CASSGDRSSYNSPLHF
TGTGCCAGCAGTGGCGACCGGAGCTCCTATAATTCACCCCTCCACTTT
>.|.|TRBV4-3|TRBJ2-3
CASSQDSGRASTDTQYF
TGCGCCAGCAGCCAAGATAGCGGAAGGGCTAGCACAGATACGCAGTATTTT
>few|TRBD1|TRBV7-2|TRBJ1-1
CASSIGGGTEAFF
TGTGCCAGCAGCATAGGGGGCGGCACTGAAGCTTTCTTT
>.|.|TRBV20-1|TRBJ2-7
CSARWRGQTTYEQYF
TGCAGTGCTAGGTGGAGGGGGCAGACCACCTACGAGCAGTACTTC
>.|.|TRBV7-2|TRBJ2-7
CASSPGNMGQYF
TGTGCCAGCAGCCCGGGAAATATGGGGCAGTACTTC
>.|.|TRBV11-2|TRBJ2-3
CASSLDLRTQYF
TGTGCCAGCAGCCTAGATCTCCGTACGCAGTATTTT
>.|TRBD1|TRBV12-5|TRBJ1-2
CASGLARQGDNYGYTF
TGTGCTAGTGGTTTGGCCCGACAGGGGGATAACTATGGCTACACCTTC
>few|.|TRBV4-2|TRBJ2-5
CASSQARYGREYF
TGTGCCAGCAGCCAAGCCCGATACGGACGCGAGTACTTC
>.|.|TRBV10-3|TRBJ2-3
CAISVDPPPDTQYF
TGTGCCATCAGTGTAGACCCCCCTCCGGATACGCAGTATTTT
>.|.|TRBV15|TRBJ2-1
CATSRLRGVDEQFF
TGTGCCACCAGCAGACTCAGAGGGGTGGATGAGCAGTTCTTC
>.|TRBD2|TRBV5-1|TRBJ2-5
CASSLAGTSERVYF
TGCGCCAGCAGCTTGGCCGGGACTAGCGAAAGAGTGTACTTC
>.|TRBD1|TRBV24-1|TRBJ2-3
CATSDGRGYSDTQYF
TGTGCCACCAGTGACGGCAGGGGGTATTCAGATACGCAGTATTTT
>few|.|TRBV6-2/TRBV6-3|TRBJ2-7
CASRTDPYEQYF
TGTGCCAGCAGAACCGACCCCTACGAGCAGTACTTC
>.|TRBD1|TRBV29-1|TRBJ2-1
CSVYQSQGVSYNEQFF
TGTAGCGTTTATCAATCCCAGGGGGTGTCCTACAATGAGCAGTTCTTC
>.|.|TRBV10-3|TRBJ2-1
CAIRKRDMGGNEQFF
TGTGCCATCAGGAAGCGGGACATGGGCGGCAATGAGCAGTTCTTC
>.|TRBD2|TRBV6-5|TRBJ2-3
CASSYRGLAVAGDTQYF
TGTGCCAGCAGTTACCGGGGCCTAGCGGTGGCCGGGGATACGCAGTATTTT
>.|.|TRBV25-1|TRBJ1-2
CASSVKSAGAYGYTF
TGTGCCAGCAGCGTCAAATCGGCGGGTGCCTATGGCTACACCTTC
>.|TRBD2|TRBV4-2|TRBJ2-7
CASSHTGTSPYEQYF
TGTGCCAGCAGCCACACCGGGACTAGTCCCTACGAGCAGTACTTC
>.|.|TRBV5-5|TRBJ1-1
CASSLGKWNTEAFF
TGTGCCAGCAGCTTAGGGAAGTGGAACACTGAAGCTTTCTTT
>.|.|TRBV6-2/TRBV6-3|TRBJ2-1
CASSWDSLNEQFF
TGTGCCAGCAGCTGGGACTCCTTGAATGAGCAGTTCTTC